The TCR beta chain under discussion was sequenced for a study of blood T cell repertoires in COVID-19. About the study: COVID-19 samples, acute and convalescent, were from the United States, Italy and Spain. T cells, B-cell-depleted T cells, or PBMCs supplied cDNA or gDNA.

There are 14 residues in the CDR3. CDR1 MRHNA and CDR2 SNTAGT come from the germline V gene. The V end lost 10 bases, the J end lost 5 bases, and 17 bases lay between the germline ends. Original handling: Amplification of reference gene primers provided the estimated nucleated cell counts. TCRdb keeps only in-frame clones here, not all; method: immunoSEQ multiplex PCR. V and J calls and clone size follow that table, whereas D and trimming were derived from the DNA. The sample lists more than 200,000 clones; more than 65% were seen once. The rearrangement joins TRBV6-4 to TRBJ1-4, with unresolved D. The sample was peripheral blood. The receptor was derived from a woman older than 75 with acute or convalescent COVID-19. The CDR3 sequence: CANRPLRRNEKLFF. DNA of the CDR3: TGTGCCAACCGACCCCTGAGGAGGAATGAAAAACTGTTTTTT.